The next 8 T cell receptor beta chains were all read from a single sample in a study of CD4 T cells in relation to SARS-CoV-2 and coronaviruses. Sequencing used immunoSEQ multiplex PCR; TCRdb keeps in-frame clones, though not all of them. The table lists tens of thousands of clones, about 80% of them singletons, with roughly 1.2% in the top ten. These receptors are not linked to any known antigen. The sequenced sample consisted of naive CD4+ T cells from PBMCs, cultured in vitro. As to subset: naive CD4+ T cells isolated by negative enrichment. These receptors all come from an adult with COVID-19.

CDR3: CASSFGQPFSRNTEAFF. CDR3 DNA sequence: TGTGCCAGCAGCTTCGGACAGCCTTTTTCCCGAAACACTGAAGCTTTCTTT. The V call is TRBV5-4, the J call TRBJ1-1; maybe TRBD1 (6 bases). Trimming pared 2 bases from V and 2 bases from J, leaving 19 bases between. The CDR3 contains 17 residues. Germline CDR1 reads SGHNT; CDR2 reads YYREEE (reference sequence).

J is TRBJ1-3 and V is TRBV9; 8 bases fit TRBD1. With 0 bases clipped from V and 3 bases from J, the junction kept 8 bases outside the gene matches. Germline V CDR1 and CDR2: SGDLS, YYNGEE. This CDR3 has 17 residues. CDR3 residues: CASSVAPQGAFGNTIYF. CDR3 nucleotide sequence: TGTGCCAGCAGCGTAGCTCCCCAGGGGGCTTTTGGAAACACCATATATTTT.

This chain links TRBV7-9 with TRBJ1-1, with D uncertain. The V gene lost 1 base and the J gene lost 5 bases, with 5 bases spanning the gap. Germline CDR1 is SEHNR and CDR2 is FQNEAQ (reference sequence). This CDR3 spans 12 amino acids. The CDR3 DNA follows: TGTGCCAGCAGCTTAGTCATAACTGAAGCTTTCTTT. Protein sequence: CASSLVITEAFF.

The gene calls are TRBV7-2 and TRBJ2-7; the D gene is possibly TRBD2 (5 bases). Germline V gene sequence: CDR1 SGHTA, CDR2 FQGNSA. This CDR3 comprises 13 residues. V was pared by 4 bases and J by 3 bases, with 10 bases between. The CDR3 DNA reads TGTGCCAGCAGCTCCCGTGACTACTACGAGCAGTACTTC. This translates into CASSSRDYYEQYF. The complete variable domain, with remaining parts taken from reference TRBV7-2 and TRBJ2-7, reads GAGVSQSPSNKVTEKGKDVELRCDPISGHTALYWYRQSLGQGLEFLIYFQGNSAPDKSGLPSDRFSAERTGGSVSTLTIQRTQQEDSAVYLCASSSRDYYEQYFGPGTRLTVT.

This clone appeared a single time. The chain is built from TRBV27 and TRBJ2-1, with D uncertain. CDR1 is MNHEY, CDR2 SMNVEV, per germline (reference sequence). The CDR3 is made up of 11 amino acids. V was trimmed by 6 bases and J by 8 bases, leaving 8 bases between them. Here the CDR3 DNA reads TGTGCCAGCAGACTTAGTGATGAGCAGTTCTTC. The encoded protein is CASRLSDEQFF.

The chain couples TRBV5-1 to TRBJ2-5; TRBD2 is a possible D gene (6 bases). V lost 0 bases to trimming and J lost 4 bases, with 10 bases between them. The CDR3 extends over 14 amino acids. Germline V gene lookup returns CDR1 SGHRS and CDR2 YFSETQ. The CDR3 loop reads CASSLAPGVETQYF. CDR3 sequence (DNA): TGCGCCAGCAGCTTGGCCCCGGGAGTAGAGACCCAGTACTTC.

The gene calls are TRBV28 and TRBJ2-6; weak D call: TRBD2 (7 bases). V lost 7 bases and J 0 bases, leaving 16 bases between the germline ends. Germline V gene sequence: CDR1 MDHEN, CDR2 SYDVKM. The CDR3 has 17 amino acids. The CDR3 is CASIKGGAGSGANVLTF. The CDR3 nucleotides are TGTGCCAGCATTAAGGGGGGGGCCGGCTCTGGGGCCAACGTCCTGACTTTC.

V usage is TRBV11-2 and J usage is TRBJ2-3; 7 positions agree with TRBD2. Germline CDR1 is SGHAT and CDR2 is FQNNGV. Trimming removed 2 bases from V and 1 base from J; junction bases left unmatched: 9. CDR3 size: 17 residues. The CDR3 DNA is TGTGCCAGCAGCTTATACCGAGCGGGAATTGGCACAGATACGCAGTATTTT. This translates into CASSLYRAGIGTDTQYF.